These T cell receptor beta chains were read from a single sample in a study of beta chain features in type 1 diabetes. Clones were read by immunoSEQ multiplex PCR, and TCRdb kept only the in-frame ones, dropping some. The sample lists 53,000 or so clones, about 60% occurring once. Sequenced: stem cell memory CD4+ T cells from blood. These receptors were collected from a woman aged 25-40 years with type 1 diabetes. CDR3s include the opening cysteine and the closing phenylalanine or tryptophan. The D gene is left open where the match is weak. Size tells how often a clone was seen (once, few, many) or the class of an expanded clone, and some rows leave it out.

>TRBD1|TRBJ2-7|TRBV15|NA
CATSRIGQGASYEQYF
TGTGCCACCAGCAGGATCGGACAGGGGGCCTCCTACGAGCAGTACTTC
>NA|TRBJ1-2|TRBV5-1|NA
CASSLGQGPYGYTF
TGCGCCAGCAGCTTGGGCCAGGGGCCCTATGGCTACACCTTC
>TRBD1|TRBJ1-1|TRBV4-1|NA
CASSQMTGLTEAFF
TGCGCCAGCAGCCAGATGACAGGGTTGACTGAAGCTTTCTTT
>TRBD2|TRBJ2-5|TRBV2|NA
CASTWTSGEQYF
TGTGCCAGCACCTGGACTAGCGGGGAGCAGTACTTC
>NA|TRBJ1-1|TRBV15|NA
CATSRRTVTEAFF
TGTGCCACCAGCAGACGGACAGTTACTGAAGCTTTCTTT
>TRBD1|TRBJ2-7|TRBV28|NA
CASSSPGQGNEQYF
TGTGCCAGCAGTAGTCCGGGACAGGGCAACGAGCAGTACTTC
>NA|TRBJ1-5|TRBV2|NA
CASSVQGRSNQPQHF
TGTGCCAGCAGTGTACAGGGTCGGAGCAATCAGCCCCAGCATTTT
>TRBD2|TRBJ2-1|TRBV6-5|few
CASSRTSGSFNEQFF
TGTGCCAGCAGTCGTACTAGCGGGAGCTTCAATGAGCAGTTCTTC
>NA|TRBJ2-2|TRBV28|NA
CASSLLDSGELFF
TGTGCCAGCAGTTTACTCGACAGCGGGGAGCTGTTTTTT
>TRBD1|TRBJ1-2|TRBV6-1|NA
CASSEMGQQNYGYTF
TGTGCCAGCAGTGAAATGGGACAGCAGAACTATGGCTACACCTTC
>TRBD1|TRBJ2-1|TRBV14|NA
CASSAPGTVNYNEQFF
TGTGCCAGCAGCGCGCCAGGGACAGTCAACTACAATGAGCAGTTCTTC
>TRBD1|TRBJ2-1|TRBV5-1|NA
CASSKITGGVGNEQFF
TGCGCCAGCAGCAAAATTACAGGGGGCGTAGGCAATGAGCAGTTCTTC
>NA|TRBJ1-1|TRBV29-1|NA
CSVGDYEAFF
TGCAGCGTCGGAGATTATGAAGCTTTCTTT
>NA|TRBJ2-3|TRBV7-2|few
CASSRSDFSDTQYF
TGTGCCAGCAGCCGATCGGACTTCTCAGATACGCAGTATTTT
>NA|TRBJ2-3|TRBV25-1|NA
CASTEGGGDTQYF
TGTGCCAGTACTGAGGGAGGAGGAGATACGCAGTATTTT
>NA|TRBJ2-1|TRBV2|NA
CASCVSPYNEQFF
TGTGCCAGCTGTGTATCCCCCTACAATGAGCAGTTCTTC
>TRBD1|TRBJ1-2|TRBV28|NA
CASRRQGGGYGYTF
TGTGCCAGCAGGCGACAGGGAGGAGGCTATGGCTACACCTTC
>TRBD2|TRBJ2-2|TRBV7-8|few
CASRLAGRQYTGELFF
TGTGCCAGCAGATTAGCGGGTAGACAGTACACCGGGGAGCTGTTTTTT
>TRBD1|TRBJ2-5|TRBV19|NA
CASSVTGTGGAGIQYF
TGTGCCAGTAGTGTTACCGGGACAGGGGGCGCTGGGATCCAGTACTTC
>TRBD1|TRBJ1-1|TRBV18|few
CASSHDRGRMNTEAFF
TGTGCCAGCTCACATGACAGGGGCAGAATGAACACTGAAGCTTTCTTT
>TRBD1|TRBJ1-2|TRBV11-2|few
CASSPRTGDGYTF
TGTGCCAGCAGCCCGAGGACAGGGGACGGCTACACCTTC
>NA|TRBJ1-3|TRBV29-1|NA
CSVDREAGNTIYF
TGCAGCGTTGATAGGGAGGCTGGAAACACCATATATTTT
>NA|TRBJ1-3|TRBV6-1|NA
CASRPYRTDGNTIYF
TGTGCCAGCAGACCCTACCGGACAGACGGAAACACCATATATTTT
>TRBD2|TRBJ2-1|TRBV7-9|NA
CASSFTSGRANEQFF
TGTGCCAGCAGCTTCACTAGCGGGAGGGCCAATGAGCAGTTCTTC
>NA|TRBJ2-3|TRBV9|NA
CASSITAGVTDTQYF
TGTGCCAGCAGCATCACGGCAGGGGTTACAGATACGCAGTATTTT
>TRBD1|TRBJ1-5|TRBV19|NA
CASSWTGLNQPQHF
TGTGCCAGTAGTTGGACAGGGCTCAATCAGCCCCAGCATTTT
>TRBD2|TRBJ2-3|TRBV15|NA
CATSWGLADNTDTQYF
TGTGCCACCAGCTGGGGACTAGCGGACAACACAGATACGCAGTATTTT